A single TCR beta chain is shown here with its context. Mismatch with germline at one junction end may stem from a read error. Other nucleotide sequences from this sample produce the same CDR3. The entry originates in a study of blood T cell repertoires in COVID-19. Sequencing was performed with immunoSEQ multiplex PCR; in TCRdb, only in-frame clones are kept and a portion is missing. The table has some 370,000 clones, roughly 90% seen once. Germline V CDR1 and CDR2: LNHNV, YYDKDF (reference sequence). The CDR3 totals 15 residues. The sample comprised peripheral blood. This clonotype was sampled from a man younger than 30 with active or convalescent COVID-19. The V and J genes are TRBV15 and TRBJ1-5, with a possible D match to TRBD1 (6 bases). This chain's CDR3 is CATSIEVGGYQPQHF. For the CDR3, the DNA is TGTGCTACCAGCATAGAGGTAGGGGGTTATCAGCCCCAGCATTTT.